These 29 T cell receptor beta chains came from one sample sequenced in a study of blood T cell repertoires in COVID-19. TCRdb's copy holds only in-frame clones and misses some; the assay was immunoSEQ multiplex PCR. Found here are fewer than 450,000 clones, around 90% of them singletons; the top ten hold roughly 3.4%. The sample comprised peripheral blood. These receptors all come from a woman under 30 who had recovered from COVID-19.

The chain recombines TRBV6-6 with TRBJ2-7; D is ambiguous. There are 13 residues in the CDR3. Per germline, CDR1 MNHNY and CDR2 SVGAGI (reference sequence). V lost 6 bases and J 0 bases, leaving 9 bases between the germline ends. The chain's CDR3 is CASRGNPSYEQYV. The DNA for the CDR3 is TGTGCCAGCAGGGGCAATCCCTCCTACGAGCAGTACGTC.

This CDR3 is CASTDSFTEAFF. CDR3 DNA sequence: TGTGCCAGCACGGACAGCTTCACTGAAGCTTTCTTT. The chain couples TRBV25-1 to TRBJ1-1; possible D gene TRBD1, 6 bases. V was clipped by 7 bases and J by 4 bases, with 10 bases between them. CDR3 length: 12 amino acids. The germline gives CDR1 MGHDK, CDR2 SYGVNS.

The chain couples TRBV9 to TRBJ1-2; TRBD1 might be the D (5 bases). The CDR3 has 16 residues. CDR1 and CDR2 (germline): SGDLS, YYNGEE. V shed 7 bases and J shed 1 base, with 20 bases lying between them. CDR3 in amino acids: CASGAQGGPVNYGYTF. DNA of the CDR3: TGTGCCAGCGGGGCCCAGGGAGGCCCGGTTAACTATGGCTACACCTTC.

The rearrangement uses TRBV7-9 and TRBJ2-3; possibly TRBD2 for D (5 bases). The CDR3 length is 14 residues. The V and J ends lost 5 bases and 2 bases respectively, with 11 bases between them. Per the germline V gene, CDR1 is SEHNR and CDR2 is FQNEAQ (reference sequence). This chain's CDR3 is CASSGIGITDTQYF. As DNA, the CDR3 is TGTGCCAGCAGCGGAATCGGGATCACAGATACGCAGTATTTT. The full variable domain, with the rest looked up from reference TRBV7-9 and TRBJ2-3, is DTGVSQNPRHKITKRGQNVTFRCDPISEHNRLYWYRQTLGQGPEFLTYFQNEAQLEKSRLLSDRFSAERPKGSFSTLEIQRTEQGDSAMYLCASSGIGITDTQYFGPGTRLTVL.

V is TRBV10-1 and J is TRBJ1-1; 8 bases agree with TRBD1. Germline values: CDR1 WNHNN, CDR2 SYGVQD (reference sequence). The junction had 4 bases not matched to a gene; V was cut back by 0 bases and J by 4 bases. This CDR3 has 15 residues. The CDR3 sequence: CASSESPGTGTEAFF. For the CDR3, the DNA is TGCGCCAGCAGTGAGTCTCCAGGGACAGGCACTGAAGCTTTCTTT.

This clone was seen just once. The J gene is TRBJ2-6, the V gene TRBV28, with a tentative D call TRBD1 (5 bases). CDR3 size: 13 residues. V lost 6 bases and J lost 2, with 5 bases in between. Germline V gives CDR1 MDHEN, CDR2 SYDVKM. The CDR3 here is CASRTAGANVLTF. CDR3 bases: TGTGCCAGCAGGACAGCTGGGGCCAACGTCCTGACTTTC.

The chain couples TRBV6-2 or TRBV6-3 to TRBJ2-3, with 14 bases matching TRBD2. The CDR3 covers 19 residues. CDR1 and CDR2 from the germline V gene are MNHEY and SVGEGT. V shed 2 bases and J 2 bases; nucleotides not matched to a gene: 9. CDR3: CASSYLTSGRAAHTDTQYF. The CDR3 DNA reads TGTGCCAGCAGTTACCTGACTAGCGGGAGGGCCGCACACACAGATACGCAGTATTTT.

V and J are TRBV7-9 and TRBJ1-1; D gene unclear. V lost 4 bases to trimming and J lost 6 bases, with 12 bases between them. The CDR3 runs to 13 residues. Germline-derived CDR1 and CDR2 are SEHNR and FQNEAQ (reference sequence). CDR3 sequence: CASSSGSVSEAFF. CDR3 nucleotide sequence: TGTGCCAGCAGCTCGGGGTCAGTTTCTGAAGCTTTCTTT.

CDR3 loop: CASSPRHLAEAFF. The CDR3 DNA reads as TGTGCCAGCAGCCCCCGACATCTCGCTGAAGCTTTCTTT. The chain joins TRBV9 to TRBJ1-1; D remains ambiguous. The germline gives CDR1 SGDLS, CDR2 YYNGEE. This CDR3 contains 13 residues. The V end was cut by 4 bases, the J end by 6 bases, with 13 bases between.

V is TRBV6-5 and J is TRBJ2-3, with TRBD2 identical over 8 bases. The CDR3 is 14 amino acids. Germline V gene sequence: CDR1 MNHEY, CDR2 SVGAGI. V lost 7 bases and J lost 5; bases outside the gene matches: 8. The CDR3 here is CASKAAGVVDTQYF. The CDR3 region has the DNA TGTGCCAGCAAGGCAGCGGGAGTTGTAGATACGCAGTATTTT.

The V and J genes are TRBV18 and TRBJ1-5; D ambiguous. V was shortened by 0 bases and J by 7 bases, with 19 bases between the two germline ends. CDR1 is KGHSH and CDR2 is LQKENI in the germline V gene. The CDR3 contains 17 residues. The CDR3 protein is CASSPPNQPVGRQPQHF. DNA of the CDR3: TGTGCCAGCTCACCACCGAATCAACCAGTGGGCAGGCAGCCCCAGCATTTT.

The CDR3 nucleotides read TGTGCCAGCAGCTTAGATAACGGCAGGGCAGCGCACTATGGCTACACCTTC. This translates into CASSLDNGRAAHYGYTF. The chain employs TRBV11-3 and TRBJ1-2, with D perhaps TRBD1 (5 bases). Trimming cost V 0 bases and J 3 bases, with 17 bases left between them. The CDR3 totals 17 residues. CDR1 is SGHNT and CDR2 is YENEEA in the germline V gene.

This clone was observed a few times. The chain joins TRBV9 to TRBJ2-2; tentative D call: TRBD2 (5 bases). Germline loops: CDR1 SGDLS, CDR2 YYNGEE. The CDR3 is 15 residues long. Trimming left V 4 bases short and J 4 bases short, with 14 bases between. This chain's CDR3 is CASSPQRSGTGELFF. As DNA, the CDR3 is TGTGCCAGCAGCCCACAGCGGTCGGGCACCGGGGAGCTGTTTTTT.

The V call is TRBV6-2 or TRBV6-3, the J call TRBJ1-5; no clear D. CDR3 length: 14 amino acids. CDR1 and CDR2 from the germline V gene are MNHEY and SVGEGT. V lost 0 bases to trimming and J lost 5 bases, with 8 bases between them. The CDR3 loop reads CASSYSRGYQPQHF. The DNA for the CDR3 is TGTGCCAGCAGTTACTCGCGGGGATATCAGCCCCAGCATTTT.

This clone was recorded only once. Here the CDR3 DNA reads TGTGCCAGCAGCTTACAATTAGCGGGAGCAAATACGCAGTATTTT. Translated: CASSLQLAGANTQYF. This chain connects TRBV11-3 to TRBJ2-3; 9 bases are shared with TRBD2. Germline V CDR1 and CDR2: SGHNT, YENEEA. This CDR3 comprises 15 residues. Trimming removed 2 bases from V and 7 bases from J; junction bases left unmatched: 7.

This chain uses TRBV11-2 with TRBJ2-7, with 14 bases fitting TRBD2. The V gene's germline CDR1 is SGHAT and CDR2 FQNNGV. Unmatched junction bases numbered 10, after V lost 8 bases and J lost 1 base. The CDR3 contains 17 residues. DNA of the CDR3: TGTGCCAGCGCATTGGGACTAGCGGGAGAGGAATCCTACGAGCAGTACGTC. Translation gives CASALGLAGEESYEQYV.

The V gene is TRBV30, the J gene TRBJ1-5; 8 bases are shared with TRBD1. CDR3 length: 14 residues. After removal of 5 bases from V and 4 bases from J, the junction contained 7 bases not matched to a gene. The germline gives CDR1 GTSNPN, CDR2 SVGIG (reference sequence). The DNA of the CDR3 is TGTGCCTGGTCCAGGACAGGGATTAATCAGCCCCAGCATTTT. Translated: CAWSRTGINQPQHF.

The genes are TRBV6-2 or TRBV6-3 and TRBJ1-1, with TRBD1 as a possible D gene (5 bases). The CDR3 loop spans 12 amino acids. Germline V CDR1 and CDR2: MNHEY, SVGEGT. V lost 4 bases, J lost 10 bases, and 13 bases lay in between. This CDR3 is CASSSVPRGAFF. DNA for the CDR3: TGTGCCAGCAGTTCGGTTCCTAGGGGAGCTTTCTTT.

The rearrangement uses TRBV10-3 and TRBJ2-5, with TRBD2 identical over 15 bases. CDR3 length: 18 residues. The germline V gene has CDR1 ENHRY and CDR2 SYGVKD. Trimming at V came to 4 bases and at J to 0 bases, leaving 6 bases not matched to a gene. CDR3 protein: CAISASGTSGRYQETQYF. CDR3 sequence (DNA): TGTGCCATCAGTGCCTCCGGGACTAGCGGGAGGTACCAAGAGACCCAGTACTTC.

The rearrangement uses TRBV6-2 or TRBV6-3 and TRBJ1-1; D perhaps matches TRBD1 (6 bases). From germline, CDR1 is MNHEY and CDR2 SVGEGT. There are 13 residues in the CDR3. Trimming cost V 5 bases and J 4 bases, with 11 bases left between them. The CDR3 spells CASSTGPVTEAFF. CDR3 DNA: TGTGCCAGCAGTACAGGGCCGGTCACTGAAGCTTTCTTT.

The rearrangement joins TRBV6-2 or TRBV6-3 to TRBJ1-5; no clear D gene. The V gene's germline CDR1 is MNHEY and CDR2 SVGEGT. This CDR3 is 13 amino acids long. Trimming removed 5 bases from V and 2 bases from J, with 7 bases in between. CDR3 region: CASSNNRNQPQHF. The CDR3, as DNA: TGTGCCAGCAGTAATAATCGCAATCAGCCCCAGCATTTT.

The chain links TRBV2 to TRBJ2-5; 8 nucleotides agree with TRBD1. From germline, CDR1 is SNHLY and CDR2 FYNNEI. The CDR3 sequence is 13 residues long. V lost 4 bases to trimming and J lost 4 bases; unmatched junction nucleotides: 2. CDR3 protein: CASSGTGRETQYF. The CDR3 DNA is TGTGCCAGCAGTGGGACAGGGAGAGAGACCCAGTACTTC.

The CDR3 reads CAWSPSPGQAASGANVLTF. The CDR3 nucleotides are TGTGCCTGGAGTCCCAGCCCGGGACAGGCCGCCTCTGGGGCCAACGTCCTGACTTTC. The chain has TRBV30 and TRBJ2-6; 8 nucleotides line up with TRBD1. The germline V gene has CDR1 GTSNPN and CDR2 SVGIG (reference sequence). The CDR3 consists of 19 residues. The ends lost 2 bases at V and 0 bases at J; junction bases unmatched: 12.

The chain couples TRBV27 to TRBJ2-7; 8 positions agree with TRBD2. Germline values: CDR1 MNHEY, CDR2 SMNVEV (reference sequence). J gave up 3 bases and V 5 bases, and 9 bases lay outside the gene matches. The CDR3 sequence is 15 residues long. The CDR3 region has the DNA TGTGCCAGCAGTCCAATAGCGGGGACAAACTACGAGCAGTACGTC. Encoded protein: CASSPIAGTNYEQYV.

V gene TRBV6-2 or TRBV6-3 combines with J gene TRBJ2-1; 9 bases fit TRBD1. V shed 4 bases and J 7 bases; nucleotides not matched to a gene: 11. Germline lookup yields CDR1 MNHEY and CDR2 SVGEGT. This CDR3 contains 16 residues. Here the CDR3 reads CASSSRHRQGGNEQFF. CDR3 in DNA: TGTGCCAGCAGTTCCCGCCACCGACAGGGGGGGAATGAGCAGTTCTTC.

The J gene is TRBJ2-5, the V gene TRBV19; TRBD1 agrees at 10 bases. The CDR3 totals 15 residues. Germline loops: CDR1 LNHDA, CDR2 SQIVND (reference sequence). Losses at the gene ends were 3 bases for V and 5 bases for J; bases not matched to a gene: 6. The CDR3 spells CASSMAGQGWETQYF. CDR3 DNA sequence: TGTGCCAGTAGTATGGCGGGACAGGGGTGGGAGACCCAGTACTTC.

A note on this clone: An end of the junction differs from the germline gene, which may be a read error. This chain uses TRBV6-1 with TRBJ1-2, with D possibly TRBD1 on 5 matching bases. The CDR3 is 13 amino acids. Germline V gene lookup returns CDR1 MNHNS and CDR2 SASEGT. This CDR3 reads CASSEAWGGLLGF. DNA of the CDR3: TGTGCCAGCAGTGAAGCTTGGGGCGGTCTATTGGGCTTC.

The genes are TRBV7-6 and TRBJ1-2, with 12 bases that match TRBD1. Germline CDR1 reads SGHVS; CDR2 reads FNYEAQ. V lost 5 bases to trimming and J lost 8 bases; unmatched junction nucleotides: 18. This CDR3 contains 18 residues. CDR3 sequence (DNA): TGTGCCAGCAGCCCGGCCGGGACAGGGGGCTTCCGCCAGAAGGGCTACACCTTC. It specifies CASSPAGTGGFRQKGYTF.

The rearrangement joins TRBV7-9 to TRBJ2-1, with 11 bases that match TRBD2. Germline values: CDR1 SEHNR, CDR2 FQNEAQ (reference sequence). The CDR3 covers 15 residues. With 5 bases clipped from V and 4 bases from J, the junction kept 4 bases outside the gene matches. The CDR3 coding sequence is TGTGCCAGCAGCCGGGGACTAGCGGAGTACAATGAGCAGTTCTTC. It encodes CASSRGLAEYNEQFF.